What follows are 31 T cell receptor beta chains derived from one specimen sequenced in a study of blood T cell repertoires in COVID-19. Profiled with immunoSEQ multiplex PCR; TCRdb holds only in-frame clones, not every one. The data hold hundreds of thousands of clones, with about four fifths observed a single time. Sequenced: peripheral blood. The receptors stem from a woman of 80 years or more with acute or convalescent COVID-19.

This chain uses TRBV6-1 with TRBJ2-7; no clear D. Trimming took off 4 bases at V and 1 base at J, with 17 bases between the two ends. Germline CDR1 reads MNHNS; CDR2 reads SASEGT. This CDR3 comprises 16 residues. The CDR3 loop reads CASSVTPPTTSYEQYF. The DNA of the CDR3 is TGTGCCAGCAGTGTGACTCCTCCTACAACTTCCTACGAGCAGTACTTC.

The genes are TRBV27 and TRBJ1-4, with 8 nucleotides matching TRBD1. Germline values: CDR1 MNHEY, CDR2 SMNVEV (reference sequence). The CDR3 runs to 14 residues. Losses at the gene ends were 2 bases for V and 8 bases for J; bases not matched to a gene: 4. The DNA of the CDR3 is TGTGCCAGCAGTTTAGGACAGGGTAGGGAAAAACTGTTTTTT. Its translation is CASSLGQGREKLFF. Looking up the rest from reference TRBV27 and TRBJ1-4 gives the full variable domain: EAQVTQNPRYLITVTGKKLTVTCSQNMNHEYMSWYRQDPGLGLRQIYYSMNVEVTDKGDVPEGYKVSRKEKRNFPLILESPSPNQTSLYFCASSLGQGREKLFFGSGTQLSVL.

The V and J genes are TRBV29-1 and TRBJ1-2; TRBD1 matches 7 bases. V was pared by 3 bases and J by 4 bases, with 5 bases of the junction left unmatched. The germline CDR1 and CDR2 sequences are SQVTM and ANQGSEA. The CDR3 length is 13 residues. The chain's CDR3 is CSVDWAGGYGYTF. DNA of the CDR3: TGCAGCGTTGATTGGGCAGGGGGCTATGGCTACACCTTC.

This clone has just a few counts. The chain joins TRBV30 to TRBJ1-6, with a tentative D call TRBD1 (6 bases). CDR3 length equals 14 residues. Looked up from germline, CDR1 is GTSNPN and CDR2 is SVGIG (reference sequence). V lost 3 bases and J 8 bases, leaving 14 bases between the germline ends. This chain's CDR3 is CAWSHRGFYSPLHF. CDR3 DNA sequence: TGTGCCTGGAGCCATAGGGGGTTTTATTCACCCCTCCACTTT.

This chain links TRBV19 with TRBJ2-2; D is perhaps TRBD1 (6 bases). This CDR3 contains 16 residues. V was shortened by 3 bases and J by 5 bases, with 16 bases between the two germline ends. Looked up from germline, CDR1 is LNHDA and CDR2 is SQIVND (reference sequence). The DNA for the CDR3 is TGTGCCAGTAGTATTTCTTTGGGCAGGGGAACCGGGGAGCTGTTTTTT. It codes for CASSISLGRGTGELFF.

The V and J genes are TRBV3-1 (or the pseudogene TRBV3-2) and TRBJ2-7; 9 bases map to TRBD1. With V trimmed by 5 bases and J by 4 bases, 6 bases remained unmatched. Germline CDR1 and CDR2: LGHDT and YNNKEL (reference sequence). The CDR3 totals 14 residues. CDR3 sequence: CASSKGQGKYEQYF. The CDR3 nucleotides read TGTGCCAGCAGCAAAGGACAGGGGAAGTACGAGCAGTACTTC.

This chain joins TRBV28 and TRBJ1-6, with D unclear. Trimming took off 8 bases at V and 13 bases at J, with 27 bases between the two ends. Germline V CDR1 and CDR2: MDHEN, SYDVKM. CDR3 length: 16 residues. The CDR3 region has the DNA TGTGCCAGCCATAGAGGATCCGGCAGCTATATTCCTCCCCTCCACTTT. Translated, it gives CASHRGSGSYIPPLHF.

V gene TRBV6-5 combines with J gene TRBJ1-1, with 7 bases fitting TRBD1. Germline assignment: CDR1 MNHEY and CDR2 SVGAGI. V lost 5 bases, J lost 5 bases, and 8 bases stayed unmatched. The CDR3 totals 14 residues. This CDR3 is CASSRQGRRTEAFF. DNA of the CDR3: TGTGCCAGCAGTCGACAGGGTAGGCGGACTGAAGCTTTCTTT.

This clone was seen just once. The V gene is TRBV6-5, the J gene TRBJ1-5, with D maybe TRBD1 (5 bases). V gave up 7 bases and J gave up 5 bases, with 12 bases separating them. The germline gives CDR1 MNHEY, CDR2 SVGAGI. CDR3 size: 13 residues. The CDR3 DNA reads TGTGCCAGCAAAAGGGGTCCGGATCAGCCCCAGCATTTT. Its translation: CASKRGPDQPQHF.

This clone has just a few counts. The chain carries TRBV9 and TRBJ2-2; weak D call: TRBD1 (6 bases). The germline V and J ends were trimmed by 4 bases and 7 bases, with 14 bases remaining between them. Germline V CDR1 and CDR2: SGDLS, YYNGEE. CDR3 length: 14 residues. For the CDR3, the DNA is TGTGCCAGCAGCACGGACAGATTGCTCGGGGAGCTGTTTTTT. Translation gives CASSTDRLLGELFF.

The gene calls are TRBV3-1 (or the pseudogene TRBV3-2) and TRBJ2-5; 10 positions agree with TRBD2. Per germline, CDR1 LGHDT and CDR2 YNNKEL (reference sequence). The ends lost 0 bases at V and 3 bases at J; junction bases unmatched: 4. CDR3 size: 16 residues. CDR3 sequence: CASSQDSSGGEETQYF. The CDR3 nucleotides read TGTGCCAGCAGCCAAGATTCGAGCGGGGGGGAAGAGACCCAGTACTTC.

The chain joins TRBV21-1 to TRBJ1-5; the DNA was not used to check the table's D call, TRBD1. TRBV21-1 is labeled a pseudogene. The CDR3 has 16 residues. The CDR3 DNA reads TGTGCCAGCAGCACCCGACAGGGACGTAGCAATCAGCCCCAGCATTTT. Translating gives CASSTRQGRSNQPQHF.

This clone was detected only once. This chain connects TRBV7-6 to TRBJ1-6; D perhaps matches TRBD1 (5 bases). V was trimmed by 5 bases and J by 10 bases, leaving 21 bases between them. CDR1 SGHVS and CDR2 FNYEAQ come from the germline V gene. This CDR3 comprises 16 residues. The CDR3 DNA reads as TGTGCCAGCAGCCCCCGTAGTGGCAGGGTGGGATCACCCCTCCACTTT. The encoded protein is CASSPRSGRVGSPLHF.

V and J are TRBV2 and TRBJ1-1, with 8 bases identical to TRBD1. V trimming: 4 bases; J trimming: 4 bases; junction bases outside the gene matches: 14. Germline values: CDR1 SNHLY, CDR2 FYNNEI. The CDR3 is 17 residues long. The CDR3 DNA reads TGTGCCAGCAGTGTACACCGGGACAGGCTAGGGAGCACTGAAGCTTTCTTT. It translates to CASSVHRDRLGSTEAFF. The full variable domain, in which reference TRBV2 and TRBJ1-1 provide the parts outside the CDR3, is EPEVTQTPSHQVTQMGQEVILRCVPISNHLYFYWYRQILGQKVEFLVSFYNNEISEKSEIFDDQFSVERPDGSNFTLKIRSTKLEDSAMYFCASSVHRDRLGSTEAFFGQGTRLTVV.

The J gene is TRBJ1-4, the V gene TRBV6-1; D is perhaps TRBD1 (5 bases). CDR3 size: 15 residues. The germline CDR1 and CDR2 sequences are MNHNS and SASEGT. Deletions cut 2 bases from V and 10 bases from J, with 17 bases between. For the CDR3, the DNA is TGTGCCAGCAGTGAACCCAGCAGGGCCCATGGAAAACTGTTTTTT. Amino acid sequence: CASSEPSRAHGKLFF.

The rearrangement links TRBV3-1 (or the pseudogene TRBV3-2) to TRBJ1-2; D not certain. Trimming shortened V by 3 bases and J by 3 bases, and 5 bases separated the two germline ends. This CDR3 has 12 residues. CDR1 and CDR2 (germline): LGHDT, YNNKEL (reference sequence). Written as DNA, the CDR3 is TGTGCCAGCAGCCAGAGGGACTATGGCTACACCTTC. It codes for CASSQRDYGYTF.

This chain connects TRBV19 to TRBJ1-5; 10 nucleotides line up with TRBD1. CDR1 and CDR2 (germline): LNHDA, SQIVND (reference sequence). The J segment lost 2 bases and the V segment lost 0 bases, leaving 1 base of the junction unmatched. CDR3 length: 16 residues. The CDR3 reads CASSIEGTGGNQPQHF. The CDR3 DNA sequence: TGTGCCAGTAGTATAGAAGGGACAGGGGGCAATCAGCCCCAGCATTTT. Drawing the rest from reference TRBV19 and TRBJ1-5, the complete variable domain is DGGITQSPKYLFRKEGQNVTLSCEQNLNHDAMYWYRQDPGQGLRLIYYSQIVNDFQKGDIAEGYSVSREKKESFPLTVTSAQKNPTAFYLCASSIEGTGGNQPQHFGDGTRLSIL.

A single count supports this clone. This chain uses TRBV28 with TRBJ1-2, with 7 bases aligning to TRBD1. Germline CDR1 MDHEN, CDR2 SYDVKM. With V trimmed by 5 bases and J by 5 bases, 14 bases remained unmatched. CDR3 length: 16 residues. CDR3 nucleotide sequence: TGTGCCAGCAGTCCGTCTCGGACAGGACTTATTTATGGCTACACCTTC. Translation: CASSPSRTGLIYGYTF.

V is TRBV7-6 and J is TRBJ1-2; 9 positions match TRBD1. This CDR3 has 16 amino acids. Trimming took 1 base from V and 4 from J; bases not matched to a gene: 7. Germline CDR1 reads SGHVS; CDR2 reads FNYEAQ. CDR3 coding DNA: TGTGCCAGCAGCTTAGGGGGACAGGGAAACAGCTATGGCTACACCTTC. Protein product: CASSLGGQGNSYGYTF.

J is TRBJ1-1 and V is TRBV5-1; TRBD1 matches at 7 bases. Germline trimming cut 7 bases from V and 1 base from J; bases unmatched to any gene: 10. Germline V gene data show CDR1 as SGHRS and CDR2 as YFSETQ. This CDR3 has 15 residues. CDR3 sequence (DNA): TGCGCCAGCCGACGTTCGGGACAGCCGAACACTGAAGCTTTCTTT. This translates into CASRRSGQPNTEAFF.

This clone appeared a few times. The V and J genes are TRBV20-1 and TRBJ2-3; 13 bases agree with TRBD2. CDR1 DFQATT and CDR2 SNEGSKA come from the germline V gene (reference sequence). J was trimmed by 5 bases and V by 3 bases; bases with no gene match: 5. The CDR3 runs 15 residues. CDR3 amino acids: CSASTSGGAGDTQYF. CDR3 coding DNA: TGCAGTGCTAGTACTAGCGGGGGGGCCGGAGATACGCAGTATTTT.

The chain links TRBV4-1 to TRBJ1-2, with D possibly matching TRBD1 (6 bases). Trimming took off 1 base at V and 8 bases at J, with 11 bases between the two ends. Germline V gene sequence: CDR1 MGHRA, CDR2 YSYEKL. CDR3 length: 13 residues. The CDR3 nucleotides are TGCGCCAGCAGCCAAGGCAGGGGAGTAGGCTACACCTTC. Its translation: CASSQGRGVGYTF.

The chain is built from TRBV5-1 and TRBJ1-4, with D perhaps matching TRBD1 (6 bases). V lost 4 bases, J lost 7 bases, and 20 bases lay in between. Germline CDR1 and CDR2: SGHRS and YFSETQ. CDR3 length: 16 residues. The CDR3 sequence: CASSPVEGQRGEKLFF. CDR3 coding DNA: TGCGCCAGCAGCCCTGTTGAGGGACAAAGGGGTGAAAAACTGTTTTTT.

The rearrangement uses TRBV5-4 and TRBJ1-3; no clear D. V was cut by 1 base and J by 4 bases, with 9 bases left in between. CDR1 is SGHNT and CDR2 is YYREEE in the germline V gene (reference sequence). This CDR3 is built from 14 residues. The CDR3 is CASSLFQMGNTIYF. CDR3 coding DNA: TGTGCCAGCAGCTTGTTTCAGATGGGAAACACCATATATTTT.

The genes are TRBV7-9 and TRBJ1-2, with D possibly matching TRBD1 (6 bases). Per the germline V gene, CDR1 is SEHNR and CDR2 is FQNEAQ (reference sequence). The CDR3 totals 15 residues. The germline V and J ends were trimmed by 3 bases and 3 bases, with 14 bases remaining between them. The CDR3 DNA reads as TGTGCCAGCAGCTTCCCCAGGGGACAAGACTATGGCTACACCTTC. This gives the protein CASSFPRGQDYGYTF.

The gene calls are TRBV29-1 and TRBJ2-7; a weak D match, TRBD1 (5 bases). Germline CDR1 is SQVTM and CDR2 is ANQGSEA. There are 13 residues in the CDR3. Trimming cost V 4 bases and J 0 bases, with 10 bases left between them. CDR3 amino acids: CSVGKGPSYEQYF. CDR3 in DNA: TGCAGCGTTGGAAAGGGGCCCTCCTACGAGCAGTACTTC.

This clone was recorded only once. The chain recombines TRBV5-5 with TRBJ2-1; 8 bases fit TRBD2. Per germline, CDR1 SGHKS and CDR2 YYEKEE (reference sequence). The CDR3 is made up of 16 amino acids. V gave up 1 base and J gave up 9 bases; unmatched junction bases: 12. CDR3 in amino acids: CASSLPGGGWWSEQFF. CDR3 bases: TGTGCCAGCAGCTTGCCTGGCGGGGGGTGGTGGAGTGAGCAGTTCTTC.

This clone appeared once. CDR3 amino acids: CASRDSQNEKLFF. CDR3 sequence (DNA): TGCGCCAGCAGGGACAGCCAAAATGAAAAACTGTTTTTT. This sequence joins TRBV5-1 and TRBJ1-4, with D possibly matching TRBD1 (6 bases). Germline lookup yields CDR1 SGHRS and CDR2 YFSETQ. Trimming took 5 bases from V and 5 from J, leaving 10 bases between them. This CDR3 contains 13 residues.

This clone was counted once. The V and J genes are TRBV2 and TRBJ1-5, with D unclear. CDR3 length equals 12 residues. Germline V gene lookup returns CDR1 SNHLY and CDR2 FYNNEI. Deletions cut 8 bases from V and 0 bases from J, with 5 bases between. The CDR3 nucleotides are TGTGCCAGCCGTAATAGCAATCAGCCCCAGCATTTT. It specifies CASRNSNQPQHF.

CDR3 nucleotide sequence: TGTGCCAGCAGCTTAGACAGCTCTGGGGCCAACGTCCTGACTTTC. Translated, it gives CASSLDSSGANVLTF. V gene TRBV7-3 combines with J gene TRBJ2-6; the D gene is possibly TRBD1 (5 bases). This CDR3 has 15 amino acids. The ends were cut back, 2 bases at V and 0 bases at J, with 5 bases in the middle. CDR1 and CDR2 (germline): SGHTA, FQGTGA.

V and J are TRBV7-2 and TRBJ1-5, with D possibly being TRBD1 (6 bases). With 3 bases removed from V and 1 base from J, the gap between germline ends came to 10 bases. CDR1 is SGHTA and CDR2 is FQGNSA in the germline V gene. CDR3 length: 15 residues. The CDR3 DNA reads TGTGCCAGCAGCTTCACTGGGGGCAGCAATCAGCCCCAGCATTTT. It encodes CASSFTGGSNQPQHF.